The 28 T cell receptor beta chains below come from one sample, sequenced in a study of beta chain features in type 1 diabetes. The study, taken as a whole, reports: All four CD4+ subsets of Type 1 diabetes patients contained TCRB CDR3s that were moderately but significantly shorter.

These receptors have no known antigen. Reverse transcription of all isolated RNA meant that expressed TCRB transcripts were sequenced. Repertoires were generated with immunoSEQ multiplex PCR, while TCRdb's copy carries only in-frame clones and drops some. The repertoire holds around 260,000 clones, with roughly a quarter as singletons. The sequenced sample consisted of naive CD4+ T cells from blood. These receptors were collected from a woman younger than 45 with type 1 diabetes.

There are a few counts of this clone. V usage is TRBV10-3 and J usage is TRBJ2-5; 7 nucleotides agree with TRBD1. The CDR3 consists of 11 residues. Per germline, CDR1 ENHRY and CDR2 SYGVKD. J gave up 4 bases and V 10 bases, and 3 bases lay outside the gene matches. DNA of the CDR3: TGTGCCACCAGACAGGGAGAGACCCAGTACTTC. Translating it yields CATRQGETQYF.

The DNA of the CDR3 is TGCGCCAGCAACTCTGCCGGGACTAGCGGGAGTTGGAACACCGGGGAGCTGTTTTTT. Its translation: CASNSAGTSGSWNTGELFF. The chain employs TRBV4-1 and TRBJ2-2; 14 nucleotides align to TRBD2. The germline V gene encodes CDR1 MGHRA and CDR2 YSYEKL. CDR3 length equals 19 residues. With V trimmed by 7 bases and J by 1 base, 11 bases remained unmatched.

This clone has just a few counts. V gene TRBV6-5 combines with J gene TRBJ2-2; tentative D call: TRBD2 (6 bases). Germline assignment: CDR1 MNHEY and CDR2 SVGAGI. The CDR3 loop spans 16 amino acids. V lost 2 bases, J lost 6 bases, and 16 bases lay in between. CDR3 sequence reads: CASSYPSGLGPGELFF. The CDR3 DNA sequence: TGTGCCAGCAGTTACCCCTCGGGACTTGGCCCCGGGGAGCTGTTTTTT.

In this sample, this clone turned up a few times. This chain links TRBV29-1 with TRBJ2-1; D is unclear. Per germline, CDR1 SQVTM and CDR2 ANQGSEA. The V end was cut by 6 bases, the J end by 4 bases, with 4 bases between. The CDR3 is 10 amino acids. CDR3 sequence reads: CSVLYNEQFF. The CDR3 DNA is TGCAGCGTACTATACAATGAGCAGTTCTTC.

The CDR3 DNA sequence: TGCAGCGTTGAAGAAGGAGGATACAATGAGCAGTTCTTC. Its protein product is CSVEEGGYNEQFF. The genes are TRBV29-1 and TRBJ2-1, with D maybe TRBD2 (5 bases). The CDR3 has 13 amino acids. The V end was cut by 0 bases, the J end by 4 bases, with 7 bases between. CDR1 SQVTM and CDR2 ANQGSEA come from the germline V gene.

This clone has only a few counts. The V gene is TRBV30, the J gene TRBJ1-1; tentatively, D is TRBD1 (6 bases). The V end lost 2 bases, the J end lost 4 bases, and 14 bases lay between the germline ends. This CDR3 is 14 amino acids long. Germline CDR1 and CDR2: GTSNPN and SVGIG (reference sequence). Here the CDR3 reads CAWSRQQGFTEAFF. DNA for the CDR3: TGTGCCTGGAGTCGTCAACAGGGCTTCACTGAAGCTTTCTTT.

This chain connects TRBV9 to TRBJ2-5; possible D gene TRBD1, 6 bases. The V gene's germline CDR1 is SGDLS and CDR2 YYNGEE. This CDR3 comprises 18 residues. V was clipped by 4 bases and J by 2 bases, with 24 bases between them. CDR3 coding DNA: TGTGCCAGCAGCCCCCAGTGGATAGGGACACACTTACAAGAGACCCAGTACTTC. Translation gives CASSPQWIGTHLQETQYF. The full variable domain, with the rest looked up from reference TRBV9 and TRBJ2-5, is DSGVTQTPKHLITATGQRVTLRCSPRSGDLSVYWYQQSLDQGLQFLIQYYNGEERAKGNILERFSAQQFPDLHSELNLSSLELGDSALYFCASSPQWIGTHLQETQYFGPGTRLLVL.

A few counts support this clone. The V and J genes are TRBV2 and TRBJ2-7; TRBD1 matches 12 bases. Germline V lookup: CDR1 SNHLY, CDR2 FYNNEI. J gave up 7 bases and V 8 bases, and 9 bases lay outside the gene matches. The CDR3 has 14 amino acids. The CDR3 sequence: CASLPGQGAWEQYF. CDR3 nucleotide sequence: TGTGCCAGCCTTCCGGGACAGGGGGCGTGGGAGCAGTACTTC.

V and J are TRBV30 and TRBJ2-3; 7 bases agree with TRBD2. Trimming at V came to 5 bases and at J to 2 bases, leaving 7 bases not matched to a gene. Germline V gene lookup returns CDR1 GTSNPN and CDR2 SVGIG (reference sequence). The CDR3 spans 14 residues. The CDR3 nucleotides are TGTGCCTGGGTACCGGGACTAAACACAGATACGCAGTATTTT. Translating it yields CAWVPGLNTDTQYF.

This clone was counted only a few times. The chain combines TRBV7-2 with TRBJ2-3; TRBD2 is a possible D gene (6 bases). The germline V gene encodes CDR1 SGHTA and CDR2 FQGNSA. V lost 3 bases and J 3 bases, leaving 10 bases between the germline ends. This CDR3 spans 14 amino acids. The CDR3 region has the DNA TGTGCCAGCAGCTTGACGGGGAGGACAGATACGCAGTATTTT. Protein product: CASSLTGRTDTQYF.

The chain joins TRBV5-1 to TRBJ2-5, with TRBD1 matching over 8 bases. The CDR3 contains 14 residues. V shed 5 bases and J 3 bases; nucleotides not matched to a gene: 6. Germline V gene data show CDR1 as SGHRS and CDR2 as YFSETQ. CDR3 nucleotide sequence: TGCGCCAGCAGTCTTGGACAGGGAGAAGAGACCCAGTACTTC. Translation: CASSLGQGEETQYF. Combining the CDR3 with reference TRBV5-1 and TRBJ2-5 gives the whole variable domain KAGVTQTPRYLIKTRGQQVTLSCSPISGHRSVSWYQQTPGQGLQFLFEYFSETQRNKGNFPGRFSGRQFSNSRSEMNVSTLELGDSALYLCASSLGQGEETQYFGPGTRLLVL.

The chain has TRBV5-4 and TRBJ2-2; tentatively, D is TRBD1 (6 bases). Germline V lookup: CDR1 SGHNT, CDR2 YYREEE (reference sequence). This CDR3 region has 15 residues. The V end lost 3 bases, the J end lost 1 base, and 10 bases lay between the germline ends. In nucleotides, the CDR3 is TGTGCCAGCAGCTCGCCGGGACAGAACACCGGGGAGCTGTTTTTT. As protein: CASSSPGQNTGELFF. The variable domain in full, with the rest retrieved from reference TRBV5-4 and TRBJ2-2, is ETGVTQSPTHLIKTRGQQVTLRCSSQSGHNTVSWYQQALGQGPQFIFQYYREEENGRGNFPPRFSGLQFPNYSSELNVNALELDDSALYLCASSSPGQNTGELFFGEGSRLTVL.

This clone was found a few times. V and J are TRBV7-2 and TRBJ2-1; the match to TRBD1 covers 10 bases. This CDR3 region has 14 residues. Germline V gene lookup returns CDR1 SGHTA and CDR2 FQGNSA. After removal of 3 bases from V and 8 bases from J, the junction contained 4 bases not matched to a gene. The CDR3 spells CASSFRQGADEQFF. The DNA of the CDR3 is TGTGCCAGCAGCTTTAGACAGGGGGCCGATGAGCAGTTCTTC.

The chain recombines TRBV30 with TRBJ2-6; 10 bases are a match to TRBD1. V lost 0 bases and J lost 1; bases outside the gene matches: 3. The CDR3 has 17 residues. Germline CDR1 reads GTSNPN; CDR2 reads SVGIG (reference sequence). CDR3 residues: CAWSVGTGASGANVLTF. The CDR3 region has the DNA TGTGCCTGGAGTGTAGGGACAGGGGCGTCTGGGGCCAACGTCCTGACTTTC.

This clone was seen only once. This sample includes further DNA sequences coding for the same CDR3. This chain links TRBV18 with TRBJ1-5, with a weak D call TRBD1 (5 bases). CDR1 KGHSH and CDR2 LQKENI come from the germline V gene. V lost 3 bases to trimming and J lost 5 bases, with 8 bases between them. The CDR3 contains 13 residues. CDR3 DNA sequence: TGTGCCAGCTCACCCGGCAGGGATCAGCCCCAGCATTTT. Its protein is CASSPGRDQPQHF. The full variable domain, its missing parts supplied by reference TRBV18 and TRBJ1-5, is NAGVMQNPRHLVRRRGQEARLRCSPMKGHSHVYWYRQLPEEGLKFMVYLQKENIIDESGMPKERFSAEFPKEGPSILRIQQVVRGDSAAYFCASSPGRDQPQHFGDGTRLSIL.

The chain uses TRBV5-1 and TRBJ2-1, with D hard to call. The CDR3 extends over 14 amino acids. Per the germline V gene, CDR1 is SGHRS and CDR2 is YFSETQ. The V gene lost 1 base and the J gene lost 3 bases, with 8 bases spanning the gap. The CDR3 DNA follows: TGCGCCAGCAGCTTGTATTCAGGCTACAATGAGCAGTTCTTC. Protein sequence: CASSLYSGYNEQFF.

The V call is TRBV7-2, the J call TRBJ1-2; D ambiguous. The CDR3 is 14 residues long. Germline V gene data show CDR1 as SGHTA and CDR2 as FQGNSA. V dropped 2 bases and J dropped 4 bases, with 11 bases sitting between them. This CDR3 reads CASSLSGAPYGYTF. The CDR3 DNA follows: TGTGCCAGCAGCTTAAGCGGAGCTCCCTATGGCTACACCTTC.

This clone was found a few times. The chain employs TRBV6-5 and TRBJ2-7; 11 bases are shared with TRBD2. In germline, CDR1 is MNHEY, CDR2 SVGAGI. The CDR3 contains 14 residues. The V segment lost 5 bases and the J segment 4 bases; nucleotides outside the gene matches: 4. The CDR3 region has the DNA TGTGCCAGCAGTGTAGCGGGAGGGCCATACGAGCAGTACTTC. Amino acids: CASSVAGGPYEQYF.

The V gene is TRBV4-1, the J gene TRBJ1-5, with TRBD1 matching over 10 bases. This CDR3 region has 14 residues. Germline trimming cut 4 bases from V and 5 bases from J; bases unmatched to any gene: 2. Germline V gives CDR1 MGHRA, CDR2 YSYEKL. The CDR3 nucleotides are TGCGCCAGCAGCCCAGGACAGGGGGATCAGCCCCAGCATTTT. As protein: CASSPGQGDQPQHF.

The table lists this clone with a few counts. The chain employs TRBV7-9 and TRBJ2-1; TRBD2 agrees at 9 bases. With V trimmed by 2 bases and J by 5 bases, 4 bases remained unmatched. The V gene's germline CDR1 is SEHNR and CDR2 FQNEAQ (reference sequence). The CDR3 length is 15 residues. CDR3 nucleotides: TGTGCCAGCAGCTTATGGACTAGCGCCAACAATGAGCAGTTCTTC. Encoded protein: CASSLWTSANNEQFF.

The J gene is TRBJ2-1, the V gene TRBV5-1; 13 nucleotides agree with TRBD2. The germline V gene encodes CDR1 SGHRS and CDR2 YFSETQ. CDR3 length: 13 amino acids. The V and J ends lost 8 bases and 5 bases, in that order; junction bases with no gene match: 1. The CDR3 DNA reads TGCGCCAGTGGACTAGCGGGAGACAATGAGCAGTTCTTC. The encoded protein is CASGLAGDNEQFF.

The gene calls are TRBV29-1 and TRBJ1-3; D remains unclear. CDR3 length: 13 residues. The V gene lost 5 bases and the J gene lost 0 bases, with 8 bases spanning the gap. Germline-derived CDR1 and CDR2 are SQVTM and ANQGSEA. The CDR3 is CSVRHLSGNTIYF. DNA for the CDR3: TGCAGCGTTCGACATCTCTCTGGAAACACCATATATTTT. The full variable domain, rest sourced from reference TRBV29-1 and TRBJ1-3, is SAVISQKPSRDICQRGTSLTIQCQVDSQVTMMFWYRQQPGQSLTLIATANQGSEATYESGFVIDKFPISRPNLTFSTLTVSNMSPEDSSIYLCSVRHLSGNTIYFGEGSWLTVV.

Written as DNA, the CDR3 is TGTGCCAGCTCCCGACAGGGGGCGCGGGGTACGCAGTATTTT. This codes for CASSRQGARGTQYF. V gene TRBV25-1 combines with J gene TRBJ2-3; 10 bases map to TRBD1. The CDR3 runs 14 residues. Germline CDR1 is MGHDK and CDR2 is SYGVNS. V shed 8 bases, J shed 8 bases, and the junction held 10 bases outside the gene matches.

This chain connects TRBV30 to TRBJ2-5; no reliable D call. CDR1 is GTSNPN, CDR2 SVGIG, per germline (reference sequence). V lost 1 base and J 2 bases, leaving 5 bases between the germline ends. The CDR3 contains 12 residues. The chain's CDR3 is CAWSEQQETQYF. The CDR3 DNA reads TGTGCCTGGAGTGAACAGCAAGAGACCCAGTACTTC.

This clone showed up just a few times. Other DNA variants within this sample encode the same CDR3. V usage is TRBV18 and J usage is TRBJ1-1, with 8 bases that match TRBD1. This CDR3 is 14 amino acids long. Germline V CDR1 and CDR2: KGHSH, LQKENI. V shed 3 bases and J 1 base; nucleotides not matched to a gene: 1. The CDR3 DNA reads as TGTGCCAGCTCACCTGGGACAGGGAACACTGAAGCTTTCTTT. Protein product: CASSPGTGNTEAFF.

CDR3 bases: TGTGCCAGCAGCTTGAGGACAGGGGGGTACGAGCAGTACTTC. It is translated as CASSLRTGGYEQYF. The chain combines TRBV7-9 with TRBJ2-7; 10 nucleotides agree with TRBD1. The CDR3 is 14 residues long. Per the germline V gene, CDR1 is SEHNR and CDR2 is FQNEAQ (reference sequence). Germline trimming cut 3 bases from V and 4 bases from J; bases unmatched to any gene: 3.

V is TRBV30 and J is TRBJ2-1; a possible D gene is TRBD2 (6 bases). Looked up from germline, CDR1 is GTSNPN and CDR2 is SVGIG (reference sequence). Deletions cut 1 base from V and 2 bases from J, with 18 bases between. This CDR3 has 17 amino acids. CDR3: CAWSGTTGLNPYNEQFF. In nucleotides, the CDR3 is TGTGCCTGGAGTGGAACCACGGGACTTAACCCCTACAATGAGCAGTTCTTC.

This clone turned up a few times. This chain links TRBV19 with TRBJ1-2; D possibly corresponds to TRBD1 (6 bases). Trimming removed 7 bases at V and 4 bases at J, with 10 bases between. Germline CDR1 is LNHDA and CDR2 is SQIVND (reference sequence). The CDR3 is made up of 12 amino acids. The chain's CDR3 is CASTGTFYGYTF. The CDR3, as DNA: TGTGCCAGTACCGGGACATTCTATGGCTACACCTTC.